This T cell receptor (beta chain) was recovered during a study of regulatory T cells in long-lasting Graves disease. The CDR3 runs 17 residues. CDR1 SGHTA and CDR2 FQGNSA come from the germline V gene. Trimming shortened V by 1 base and J by 4 bases, and 17 bases separated the two germline ends. For TCR beta, libraries came from iRepertoire HTBI primers and Arm-PCR of CDR3 regions. TCRdb independently ran MiXCR on the multiplex PCR reads; one entry per CDR3 protein. The repertoire holds approximately 540,000 distinct CDR3 sequences, more than 10% seen once, with around 9.3% in the top ten. This clonotype was observed at least ten times. Sample time point: newly diagnosed GD, antithyroid drugs for less than 3 months. There was RNA extracted from PBMCs, and the TCR library was made from it. These data were likewise used in another study, on T cells in Graves' hyperthyroidism and ophthalmopathy.

The rearrangement uses TRBV7-2 and TRBJ2-1; D gene ambiguous. The TCR sequence derives from a woman aged 25 to 45 with Graves disease. The specimen comprised peripheral blood mononuclear cells (PBMCs), sampled at new diagnosis, from a patient treated with antithyroid drugs. CDR3 residues: CASSLEVLGLRYNEQFF. The CDR3 DNA follows: TGTGCCAGCAGCTTAGAGGTCTTAGGTCTCAGGTACAATGAGCAGTTCTTC.